This T cell receptor beta chain was profiled in a study of blood T cell repertoires in COVID-19. On the study more broadly: Samples of COVID-19 (acute and convalescent) were obtained from the United States, Italy and Spain.

In the original processing: Reference gene primer amplification gave nucleated cell count estimates. Assay: immunoSEQ multiplex PCR; the TCRdb copy retains only in-frame clones and omits some. The DNA was the basis for D and trimming; V, J and clone size are from that table. The sample has tens of thousands of clones; about 89% are singletons. Germline loops: CDR1 LNHDA, CDR2 SQIVND (reference sequence). V shed 1 base and J shed 4 bases, with 16 bases lying between them. The CDR3 totals 16 residues. The chain uses TRBV19 and TRBJ1-2; no clear D gene. The sample was peripheral blood. The receptor was isolated from a man over 45 with active or convalescent COVID-19. In DNA form, the CDR3 reads TGTGCCAGTAGTATAGTTTCCCCCTCGTACTTCTATGGCTACACCTTC. Its translation is CASSIVSPSYFYGYTF.